This T cell receptor (beta chain) was recovered during a study of human T cells and chemical hapten exposure. Whole-study findings and limits: Alopecia in the donors means their immune response may deviate from healthy people's.

To note about this clonotype: As yet, its antigen is unknown.

The library tagged individual cDNA molecules with unique molecular identifiers. TCRdb analysed the RACE reads with MiXCR anew, one entry per CDR3 protein. The repertoire has some 120,000 distinct CDR3 sequences, 9% to 14% of them found once; the top ten carry just over 1.4%. The time point denotes: patch test 1, 2 weeks after DPC sensitization. Treatment described: therapeutic diphenylcyclopropenone sensitization with weekly scalp DPC. Sequenced material: whole blood, taken in connection with sensitization to the hapten diphenylcyclopropenone (DPC). The sequence was collected from a woman between 45 and 65 years old with alopecia areata. Some clones in this sample may be carry-over from other donors' samples.

The CDR3 sequence is CASSPEGRPDTQYF. CDR3 DNA sequence: TGTGCCAGCAGCCCAGAAGGGAGGCCAGATACGCAGTATTTT. The rearrangement uses TRBV7-9 and TRBJ2-3; D is possibly TRBD2 (6 bases). CDR3 length: 14 amino acids. Germline V gene data show CDR1 as SEHNR and CDR2 as FQNEAQ (reference sequence). Trimming removed 5 bases from V and 4 bases from J, with 13 bases in between.